The present T cell receptor (beta chain) was sequenced within a study of shared clonotypes between healthy human individuals. Trimming stripped 0 bases from V and 5 bases from J, with 17 bases between. The CDR3 runs 16 residues. Germline-derived CDR1 and CDR2 are SGHRS and YFSETQ. DNA at approximately 200 ng, around 30,000 T cell genomes, went into sorted-subset replicate PCRs. The repertoire was sequenced with immunoSEQ multiplex PCR; TCRdb's copy has only in-frame clones and lacks some. Of approximately 2,000,000 clones in the sample, about nine tenths are singletons; the top ten hold roughly 0.34%.

Sequenced: naive CD4+ T cells from PBMCs. Documented subset: CD45RA+ positively selected. This clonotype originated in a young man in good health. Some clones in this sample may be carry-over from other donors' samples. The chain joins TRBV5-1 to TRBJ2-5; either TRBD1 or TRBD2 may supply D (6 bases each). CDR3 DNA: TGCGCCAGCAGCTTGGAAGGGGGAGGTACGTTCGAGACCCAGTACTTC. This codes for CASSLEGGGTFETQYF.